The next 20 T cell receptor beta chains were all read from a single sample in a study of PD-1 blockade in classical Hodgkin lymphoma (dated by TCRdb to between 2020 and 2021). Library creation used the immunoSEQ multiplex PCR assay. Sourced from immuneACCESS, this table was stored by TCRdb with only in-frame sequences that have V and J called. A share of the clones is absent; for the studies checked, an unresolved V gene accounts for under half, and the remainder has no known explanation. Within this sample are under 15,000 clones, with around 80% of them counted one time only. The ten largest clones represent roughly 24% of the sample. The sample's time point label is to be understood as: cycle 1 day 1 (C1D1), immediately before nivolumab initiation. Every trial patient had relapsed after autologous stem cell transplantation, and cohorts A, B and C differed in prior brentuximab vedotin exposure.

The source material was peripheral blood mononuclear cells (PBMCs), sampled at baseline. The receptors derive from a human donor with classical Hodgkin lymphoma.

The CDR3 spells CASSIGAGVDTQYF. CDR3 sequence (DNA): TGTGCCAGTAGTATAGGGGCGGGGGTAGATACGCAGTATTTT. The chain employs TRBV19 and TRBJ2-3, with 7 bases fitting TRBD2. There are 14 residues in the CDR3. V trimming: 1 base; J trimming: 5 bases; junction bases outside the gene matches: 3. Germline V gene data show CDR1 as LNHDA and CDR2 as SQIVND (reference sequence). The full variable domain, rest sourced from reference TRBV19 and TRBJ2-3, is DGGITQSPKYLFRKEGQNVTLSCEQNLNHDAMYWYRQDPGQGLRLIYYSQIVNDFQKGDIAEGYSVSREKKESFPLTVTSAQKNPTAFYLCASSIGAGVDTQYFGPGTRLTVL.

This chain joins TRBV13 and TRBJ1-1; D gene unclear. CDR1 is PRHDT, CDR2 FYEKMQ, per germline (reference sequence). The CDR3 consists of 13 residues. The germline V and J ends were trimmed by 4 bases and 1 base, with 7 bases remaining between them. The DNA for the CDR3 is TGTGCCAGCAGCTACCGAGGGAACACTGAAGCTTTCTTT. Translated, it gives CASSYRGNTEAFF.

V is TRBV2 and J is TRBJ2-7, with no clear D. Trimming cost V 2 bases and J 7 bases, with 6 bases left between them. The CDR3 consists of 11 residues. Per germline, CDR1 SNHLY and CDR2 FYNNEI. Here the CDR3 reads CASSEFTEQYF. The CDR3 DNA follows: TGTGCCAGCAGTGAATTTACTGAGCAGTACTTC.

This CDR3 is CASSHPWSGGAYTQYF. CDR3 nucleotide sequence: TGTGCCAGCAGCCACCCCTGGAGCGGGGGGGCATATACGCAGTATTTT. The chain combines TRBV14 with TRBJ2-3; 10 bases are shared with TRBD2. This CDR3 contains 16 residues. The V segment lost 3 bases and the J segment 7 bases; nucleotides outside the gene matches: 10. Germline V gene sequence: CDR1 SGHDN, CDR2 FVKESK.

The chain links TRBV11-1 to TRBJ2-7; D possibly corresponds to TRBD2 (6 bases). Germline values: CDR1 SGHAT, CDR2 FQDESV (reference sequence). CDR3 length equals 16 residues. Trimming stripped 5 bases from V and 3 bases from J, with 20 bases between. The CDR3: CASSPGPPEGFYEQYF. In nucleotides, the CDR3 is TGTGCCAGCAGCCCTGGGCCCCCGGAGGGTTTCTACGAGCAGTACTTC.

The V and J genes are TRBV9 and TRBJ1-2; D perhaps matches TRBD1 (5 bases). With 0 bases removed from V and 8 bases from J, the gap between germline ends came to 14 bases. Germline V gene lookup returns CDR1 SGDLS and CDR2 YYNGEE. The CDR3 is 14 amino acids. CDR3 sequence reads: CASSVVSGGGGYTF. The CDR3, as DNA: TGTGCCAGCAGCGTAGTTTCGGGGGGAGGCGGCTACACCTTC.

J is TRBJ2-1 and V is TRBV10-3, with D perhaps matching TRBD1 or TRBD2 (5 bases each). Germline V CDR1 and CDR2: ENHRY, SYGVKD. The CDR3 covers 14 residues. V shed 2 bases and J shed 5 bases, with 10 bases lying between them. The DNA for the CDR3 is TGTGCCATCAGTGAGCAGGGCGGGCACAATGAGCAGTTCTTC. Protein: CAISEQGGHNEQFF.

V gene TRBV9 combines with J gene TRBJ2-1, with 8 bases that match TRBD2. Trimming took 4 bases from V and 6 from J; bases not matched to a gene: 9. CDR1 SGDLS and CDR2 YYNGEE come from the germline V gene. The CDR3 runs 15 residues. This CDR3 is CASSPGVAGFNEQFF. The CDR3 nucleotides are TGTGCCAGCAGCCCCGGGGTAGCGGGGTTCAATGAGCAGTTCTTC.

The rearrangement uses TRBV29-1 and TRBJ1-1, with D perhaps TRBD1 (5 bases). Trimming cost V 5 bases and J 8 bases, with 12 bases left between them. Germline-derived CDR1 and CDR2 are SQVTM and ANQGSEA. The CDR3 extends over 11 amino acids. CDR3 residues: CSVPGRWEAFF. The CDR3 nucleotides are TGCAGCGTTCCAGGGAGGTGGGAAGCTTTCTTT. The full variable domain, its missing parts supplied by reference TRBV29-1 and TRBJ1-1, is SAVISQKPSRDICQRGTSLTIQCQVDSQVTMMFWYRQQPGQSLTLIATANQGSEATYESGFVIDKFPISRPNLTFSTLTVSNMSPEDSSIYLCSVPGRWEAFFGQGTRLTVV.

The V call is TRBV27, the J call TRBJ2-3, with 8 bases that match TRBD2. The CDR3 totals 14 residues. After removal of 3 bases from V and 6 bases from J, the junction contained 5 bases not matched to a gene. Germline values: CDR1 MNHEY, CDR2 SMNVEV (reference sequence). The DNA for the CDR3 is TGTGCCAGCAGTTTGCGGGGGGTCGGGGATACGCAGTATTTT. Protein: CASSLRGVGDTQYF.

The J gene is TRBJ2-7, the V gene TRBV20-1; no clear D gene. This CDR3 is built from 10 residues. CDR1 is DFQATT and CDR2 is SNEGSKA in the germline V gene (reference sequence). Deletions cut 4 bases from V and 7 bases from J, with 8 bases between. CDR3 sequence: CSAKWGEQYF. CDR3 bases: TGCAGTGCTAAATGGGGAGAGCAGTACTTC.

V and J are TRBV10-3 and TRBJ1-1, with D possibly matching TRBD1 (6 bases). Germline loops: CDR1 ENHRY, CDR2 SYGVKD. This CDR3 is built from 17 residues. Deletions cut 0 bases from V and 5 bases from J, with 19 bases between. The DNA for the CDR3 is TGTGCCATCAGTGAGTCGTGGGTTGGGGGGCTAAAAACTGAAGCTTTCTTT. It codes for CAISESWVGGLKTEAFF.

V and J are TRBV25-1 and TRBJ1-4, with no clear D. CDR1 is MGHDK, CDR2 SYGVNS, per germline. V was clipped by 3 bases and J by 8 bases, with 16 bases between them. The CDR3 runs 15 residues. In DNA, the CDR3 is TGTGCCAGCAGTGAGACGGGCGTGGCCAGAGAAAAACTGTTTTTT. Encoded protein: CASSETGVAREKLFF. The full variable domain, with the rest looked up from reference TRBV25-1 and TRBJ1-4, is EADIYQTPRYLVIGTGKKITLECSQTMGHDKMYWYQQDPGMELHLIHYSYGVNSTEKGDLSSESTVSRIRTEHFPLTLESARPSHTSQYLCASSETGVAREKLFFGSGTQLSVL.

DNA of the CDR3: TGCGCCAGCAGCGCCGGACAGGACGGAGGAGATGGCTACACCTTC. It specifies CASSAGQDGGDGYTF. This sequence joins TRBV5-1 and TRBJ1-2; 7 nucleotides line up with TRBD1. This CDR3 is 15 amino acids long. The germline CDR1 and CDR2 sequences are SGHRS and YFSETQ. J lost 6 bases, V lost 4 bases, and 12 bases had no gene match. Using reference TRBV5-1 and TRBJ1-2 for the parts outside the CDR3, the full variable domain is KAGVTQTPRYLIKTRGQQVTLSCSPISGHRSVSWYQQTPGQGLQFLFEYFSETQRNKGNFPGRFSGRQFSNSRSEMNVSTLELGDSALYLCASSAGQDGGDGYTFGSGTRLTVV.

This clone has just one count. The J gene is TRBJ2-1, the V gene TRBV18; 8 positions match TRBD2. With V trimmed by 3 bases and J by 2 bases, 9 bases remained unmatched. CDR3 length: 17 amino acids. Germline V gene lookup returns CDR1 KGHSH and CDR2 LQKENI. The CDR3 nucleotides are TGTGCCAGCTCACCGCCTTATGGTAGCGGGACCTACAATGAGCAGTTCTTC. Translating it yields CASSPPYGSGTYNEQFF.

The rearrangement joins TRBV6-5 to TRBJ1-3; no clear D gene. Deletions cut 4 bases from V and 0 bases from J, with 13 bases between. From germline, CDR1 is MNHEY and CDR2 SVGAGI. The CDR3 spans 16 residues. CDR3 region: CASSSGRLYSGNTIYF. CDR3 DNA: TGTGCCAGCAGTTCAGGAAGGCTCTACTCTGGAAACACCATATATTTT.

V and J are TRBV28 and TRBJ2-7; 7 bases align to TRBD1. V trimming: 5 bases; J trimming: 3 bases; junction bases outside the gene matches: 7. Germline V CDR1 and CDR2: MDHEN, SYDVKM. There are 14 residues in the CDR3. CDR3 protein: CASSRSGGNYEQYF. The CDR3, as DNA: TGTGCCAGCAGTAGGTCAGGGGGTAACTACGAGCAGTACTTC.

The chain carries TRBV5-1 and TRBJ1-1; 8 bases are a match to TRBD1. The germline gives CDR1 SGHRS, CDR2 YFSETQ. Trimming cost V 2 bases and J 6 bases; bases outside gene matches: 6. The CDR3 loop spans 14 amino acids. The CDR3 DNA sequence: TGCGCCAGCAGCTTCAACACAGGGGGGCCTGAAGCTTTCTTT. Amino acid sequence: CASSFNTGGPEAFF.

CDR3 residues: CASSLGWVQETQYF. CDR3 nucleotides: TGCGCCAGCAGCCTCGGATGGGTCCAAGAGACCCAGTACTTC. This chain links TRBV5-1 with TRBJ2-5; D unclear. The CDR3 has 14 amino acids. Trimming stripped 4 bases from V and 1 base from J, with 11 bases between. Germline V gene lookup returns CDR1 SGHRS and CDR2 YFSETQ.

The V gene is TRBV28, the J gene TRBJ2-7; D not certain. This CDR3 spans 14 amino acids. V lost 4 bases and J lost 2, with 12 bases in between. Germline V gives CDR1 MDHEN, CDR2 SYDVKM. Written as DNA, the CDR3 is TGTGCCAGCAGTTCCCCCAGGAGAGCCTACGAGCAGTACTTC. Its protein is CASSSPRRAYEQYF. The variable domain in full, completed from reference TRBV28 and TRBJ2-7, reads DVKVTQSSRYLVKRTGEKVFLECVQDMDHENMFWYRQDPGLGLRLIYFSYDVKMKEKGDIPEGYSVSREKKERFSLILESASTNQTSMYLCASSSPRRAYEQYFGPGTRLTVT.